Below, one TCR beta chain is given with its context. The entry originates in a study of cytomegalovirus exposure and HLA in healthy donors. Unrecorded immune exposure was likely among donors, who were nominally healthy when sampled. Germline-derived CDR1 and CDR2 are LGHNT and FRNRAP. Trimming removed 0 bases at V and 8 bases at J, with 10 bases between. The CDR3 runs to 13 residues. PCR primers comprised 60 Vbeta and 13 Jbeta primers. The repertoire was sequenced with immunoSEQ multiplex PCR; TCRdb's copy has only in-frame clones and lacks some. The sample includes under 200,000 clones, about four fifths of them seen just once.

Sequenced sample: PBMCs. J is TRBJ1-2 and V is TRBV12-5; D not resolved. This clonotype was sampled from a woman in her fifties or sixties in good health and CMV-seropositive. As DNA, the CDR3 is TGTGCTAGTGGTTTGGTACCGGGTAGCGGCTACACCTTC. Its translation: CASGLVPGSGYTF.